The 21 T cell receptor beta chains given below trace back to one sample, sequenced in a study of monozygotic twins with inflammatory bowel disease (dated by TCRdb to between 2018 and 2020). Receptor libraries were prepared by 5' RACE. Sequenced on an Illumina HiSeq 2500. TCRdb reprocessed the reads into one record per CDR3 protein sequence, lacking DNA. The sample's own table lists 350,000 to 550,000 distinct CDR3 sequences. The ten most abundant clones make up 2% to 3% of the sample. Source material: blood. Every receptor here comes from a human donor with ulcerative colitis or Crohn's disease, or a healthy co-twin of an affected twin (not recorded which).

This chain links TRBV6-2 or TRBV6-3 with TRBJ1-5; the TCRdb D gene call, TRBD1, has no DNA to confirm it. This CDR3 comprises 17 residues. CDR1 is MNHEY, CDR2 SVGEGT, per germline. CDR3 loop: CASSYSARGPDNQPQHF.

This sequence joins TRBV5-1 and TRBJ2-7. Germline CDR1 is SGHRS and CDR2 is YFSETQ. CDR3 length: 11 residues. This chain's CDR3 is CASSSLLEQYF.

CDR3 protein: CASRGPQETQYF. The chain has TRBV2 and TRBJ2-5; the TCRdb call, TRBD2, lacks DNA for checking. CDR1 is SNHLY, CDR2 FYNNEI, per germline. The CDR3 contains 12 residues.

CDR3 in amino acids: CSAPLGGGPYNSPLHF. The chain combines TRBV20-1 with TRBJ1-6; TCRdb outputs TRBD1, but without DNA this stays unchecked. The germline gives CDR1 DFQATT, CDR2 SNEGSKA (reference sequence). The CDR3 has 16 residues.

V and J are TRBV3-1 and TRBJ2-1. The CDR3 covers 14 residues. CDR1 is LGHDT and CDR2 is YNNKEL in the germline V gene (reference sequence). The CDR3 sequence is CASSQHSSYNEQFF.

The chain combines TRBV5-1 with TRBJ2-7; the D call of TRBD2 rests on TCRdb alone, since no DNA is present to check it. Per germline, CDR1 SGHRS and CDR2 YFSETQ. The CDR3 consists of 14 residues. The CDR3 sequence is CASSFSGYTYEQYF.

The rearrangement joins TRBV28 to TRBJ2-5; there is no DNA to check the TCRdb D call of TRBD2. This CDR3 region has 14 residues. Germline CDR1 is MDHEN and CDR2 is SYDVKM. CDR3: CASSFGGGGKTQYF.

The chain is built from TRBV12-3 or TRBV12-4 and TRBJ2-2; as DNA is missing, the TRBD2 call by TCRdb cannot be tested. There are 17 residues in the CDR3. The CDR3 loop reads CASSLNTGTRLTGELFF.

The chain recombines TRBV7-8 with TRBJ1-1; TCRdb outputs TRBD1, but without DNA this stays unchecked. The length of the CDR3 is 16 residues. The V gene's germline CDR1 is SGHVS and CDR2 FQNEAQ. The CDR3 reads CASSLGGTVLNTEAFF.

The chain joins TRBV29-1 to TRBJ1-2. Germline V CDR1 and CDR2: SQVTM, ANQGSEA. The CDR3 runs 12 residues. CDR3 sequence reads: CSVEDHSGGYTF.

The chain couples TRBV5-4 to TRBJ2-2; there is no DNA to check the TCRdb D call of TRBD1. Germline V gene lookup returns CDR1 SGHNT and CDR2 YYREEE (reference sequence). The CDR3 has 17 amino acids. This CDR3 is CASSLGVGTSNTGELFF.

V is TRBV20-1 and J is TRBJ2-7; without DNA, the TCRdb call of TRBD2 cannot be checked. Per germline, CDR1 DFQATT and CDR2 SNEGSKA (reference sequence). There are 14 residues in the CDR3. The CDR3 sequence: CSAERLAEAYEQYF.

V usage is TRBV14 and J usage is TRBJ2-1; TCRdb's D call of TRBD2 is untestable without DNA. The germline gives CDR1 SGHDN, CDR2 FVKESK. The length of the CDR3 is 14 residues. The CDR3 region is CASSPRSGNNEQFF.

The chain combines TRBV27 with TRBJ1-2; TCRdb indicates TRBD1, and absent DNA this call remains unverified. Per germline, CDR1 MNHEY and CDR2 SMNVEV (reference sequence). The CDR3 runs 15 residues. The CDR3 spells CASSLSRGGLYGYTF.

The chain employs TRBV20-1 and TRBJ2-5. CDR1 DFQATT and CDR2 SNEGSKA come from the germline V gene (reference sequence). CDR3 length equals 14 residues. The CDR3 spells CSARDPSGEETQYF.

The chain recombines TRBV12-3 or TRBV12-4 with TRBJ1-2; the D gene TCRdb calls, TRBD1, cannot be checked with no DNA. The CDR3 consists of 14 residues. The CDR3 region is CASSYRDGNYGYTF.

The rearrangement uses TRBV19 and TRBJ2-2; TCRdb indicates TRBD1, and absent DNA this call remains unverified. Germline V CDR1 and CDR2: LNHDA, SQIVND (reference sequence). The length of the CDR3 is 15 residues. Here the CDR3 reads CASRYTGSNTGELFF. Filled out from reference TRBV19 and TRBJ2-2, the complete variable domain reads DGGITQSPKYLFRKEGQNVTLSCEQNLNHDAMYWYRQDPGQGLRLIYYSQIVNDFQKGDIAEGYSVSREKKESFPLTVTSAQKNPTAFYLCASRYTGSNTGELFFGEGSRLTVL.

The rearrangement joins TRBV18 to TRBJ1-5; TCRdb outputs TRBD1, but without DNA this stays unchecked. This CDR3 region has 15 residues. Germline CDR1 and CDR2: KGHSH and LQKENI. CDR3: CASSTGQGGNQPQHF.

The chain employs TRBV3-1 and TRBJ1-1; no DNA is available, so the TRBD1 call from TCRdb remains unchecked. Germline V gene lookup returns CDR1 LGHDT and CDR2 YNNKEL (reference sequence). CDR3 length equals 14 residues. CDR3: CASSQDLARGEAFF.

The rearrangement uses TRBV18 and TRBJ2-1; TCRdb calls TRBD2, which cannot be checked without DNA. Germline values: CDR1 KGHSH, CDR2 LQKENI. This CDR3 contains 14 residues. The CDR3 region is CASSPPGGDNEQFF.

This rearrangement joins TRBV28 to TRBJ2-2. CDR3 size: 11 residues. CDR1 and CDR2 (germline): MDHEN, SYDVKM. Here the CDR3 reads CASRVDGELFF. Based on the CDR3 plus reference TRBV28 and TRBJ2-2, the full variable domain is DVKVTQSSRYLVKRTGEKVFLECVQDMDHENMFWYRQDPGLGLRLIYFSYDVKMKEKGDIPEGYSVSREKKERFSLILESASTNQTSMYLCASRVDGELFFGEGSRLTVL.